Each of the 25 T cell receptor beta chains below was sequenced from the same sample in a study of metastatic and nonmetastatic thyroid tumors. There were no patients who had received any treatment before thyroid surgery. TCRdb reassembled clones from the PCR reads with MiXCR. The sample includes almost 35,000 clones, about 16% of them seen just once. The sequencing input was blood. These receptors were collected from a female donor with papillary thyroid cancer or a benign thyroid nodule (not recorded which). Some clones in this sample may be carry-over from other donors' samples.

A note on this clone: A single base separates this from a much larger clone, so it may be a read error. Here the CDR3 reads CSAMRGGGETQYF. As DNA, the CDR3 is TGCAGCGCCATGCGAGGGGGGGGAGAGACCCAGTACTTC. The genes are TRBV29-1 and TRBJ2-5; tentative D call: TRBD2 (7 bases). The germline V and J ends were trimmed by 7 bases and 4 bases, with 16 bases remaining between them. Per the germline V gene, CDR1 is SQVTM and CDR2 is ANQGSEA. The CDR3 totals 13 residues.

This clone was counted ten times or more. In nucleotides, the CDR3 is TGTGCCAGCAGTTACGGGACAGGGGACGATGGCTACACCTTC. This translates into CASSYGTGDDGYTF. The gene calls are TRBV6-5 and TRBJ1-2; 10 bases fit TRBD1. J gave up 6 bases and V 2 bases, and 3 bases lay outside the gene matches. The CDR3 spans 14 residues. Germline loops: CDR1 MNHEY, CDR2 SVGAGI.

This clone occurred many times. J is TRBJ2-1 and V is TRBV20-1, with 7 bases that match TRBD1. Germline assignment: CDR1 DFQATT and CDR2 SNEGSKA (reference sequence). The CDR3 sequence is 13 residues long. V dropped 5 bases and J dropped 10; count of bases not matched to a gene: 11. The CDR3 DNA sequence: TGCAGTGCTGGACAGACAGGGATGAAGGAGCAGTTCTTC. Amino acid sequence: CSAGQTGMKEQFF.

This clone was detected only a few times. The chain has TRBV20-1 and TRBJ2-7, with D possibly matching TRBD1 (5 bases). Trimming shortened V by 0 bases and J by 8 bases, and 23 bases separated the two germline ends. The CDR3 sequence is 16 residues long. The V gene's germline CDR1 is DFQATT and CDR2 SNEGSKA (reference sequence). CDR3 loop: CSAREIPQLHRTKQYF. CDR3 coding DNA: TGCAGTGCTAGAGAAATCCCCCAGCTTCATCGGACAAAGCAGTACTTC.

In its sample, this clone was seen many times. The V and J genes are TRBV7-9 and TRBJ2-7; the match to TRBD1 covers 10 bases. This CDR3 spans 15 amino acids. Germline-derived CDR1 and CDR2 are SEHNR and FQNEAQ (reference sequence). V lost 5 bases, J lost 5 bases, and 9 bases stayed unmatched. The CDR3 bases are TGTGCCAGCAGCCCCCGGGACAGGGGTTTGCACGAGCAGTACTTC. Protein: CASSPRDRGLHEQYF.

This clone was picked up many times. V usage is TRBV5-1 and J usage is TRBJ2-1, with TRBD2 matching 7 bases. J was trimmed by 0 bases and V by 4 bases; bases with no gene match: 7. From germline, CDR1 is SGHRS and CDR2 YFSETQ. The CDR3 spans 16 residues. The CDR3 sequence is CASSGIAGTSYNEQFF. CDR3 bases: TGCGCCAGCAGCGGGATAGCGGGTACCTCCTACAATGAGCAGTTCTTC.

This clone was picked up many times. The chain is built from TRBV28 and TRBJ2-4, with D possibly being TRBD1 (6 bases). V lost 2 bases and J 2 bases, leaving 16 bases between the germline ends. The CDR3 is 17 residues long. Germline V gene sequence: CDR1 MDHEN, CDR2 SYDVKM. The CDR3 DNA follows: TGTGCCAGCAGTTTACGTGGGGGCGGAGGCTCCAAAAACATTCAGTACTTC. Protein: CASSLRGGGGSKNIQYF.

This clone was seen at least ten times. The V and J genes are TRBV6-1 and TRBJ2-1, with 8 bases identical to TRBD2. The junction had 2 bases not matched to a gene; V was cut back by 2 bases and J by 2 bases. Germline V gene sequence: CDR1 MNHNS, CDR2 SASEGT. There are 15 residues in the CDR3. CDR3 nucleotides: TGTGCCAGCAGTGAAACTAGCGGAACCTACAATGAGCAGTTCTTC. Translated, it gives CASSETSGTYNEQFF.

This rearrangement joins TRBV20-1 to TRBJ2-7; D not certain. Germline CDR1 and CDR2: DFQATT and SNEGSKA (reference sequence). V was trimmed by 0 bases and J by 5 bases, leaving 8 bases between them. This CDR3 has 12 amino acids. CDR3 sequence: CSARDSPHEQYF. The DNA for the CDR3 is TGCAGTGCTAGAGATTCTCCCCACGAGCAGTACTTC.

This clone appeared many times. CDR3 region: CASSLWGPGRDNSPLHF. The CDR3 DNA sequence: TGTGCCAGCAGTTTATGGGGCCCGGGACGGGATAATTCACCCCTCCACTTT. This sequence joins TRBV27 and TRBJ1-6; tentative D call: TRBD1 (5 bases). CDR1 MNHEY and CDR2 SMNVEV come from the germline V gene (reference sequence). The CDR3 has 17 amino acids. V was shortened by 1 base and J by 5 bases, with 15 bases between the two germline ends.

There are a few counts of this clone. The chain joins TRBV19 to TRBJ2-2; the D gene is possibly TRBD1 (5 bases). V lost 3 bases to trimming and J lost 3 bases, with 5 bases between them. There are 13 residues in the CDR3. The germline V gene has CDR1 LNHDA and CDR2 SQIVND (reference sequence). The CDR3 spells CASSMGHTGELFF. The CDR3 DNA follows: TGTGCCAGTAGTATGGGGCACACCGGGGAGCTGTTTTTT.

The sample holds many counts of this clone. The J gene is TRBJ2-5, the V gene TRBV2, with TRBD1 identical over 8 bases. The V and J ends lost 5 bases and 5 bases, in that order; junction bases with no gene match: 4. Germline CDR1 SNHLY, CDR2 FYNNEI. This CDR3 comprises 13 residues. The CDR3 DNA follows: TGTGCCAGCAGTAGCCAGGGGGCTGAGACCCAGTACTTC. It codes for CASSSQGAETQYF.

A few counts support this clone. The rearrangement joins TRBV4-1 to TRBJ2-5, with 7 bases fitting TRBD2. This CDR3 spans 12 amino acids. Trimming removed 1 base from V and 7 bases from J; junction bases left unmatched: 0. Germline-derived CDR1 and CDR2 are MGHRA and YSYEKL. CDR3 DNA: TGCGCCAGCAGCCAAGGGGGGGGGACCCAGTACTTC. Translation gives CASSQGGGTQYF.

This clone was counted a few times. This chain uses TRBV6-1 with TRBJ2-7; tentative D call: TRBD2 (7 bases). Germline values: CDR1 MNHNS, CDR2 SASEGT. The CDR3 contains 15 residues. The germline V and J ends were trimmed by 6 bases and 9 bases, with 24 bases remaining between them. The CDR3: CASRGGGTGLSGQYF. CDR3 sequence (DNA): TGTGCCAGCAGGGGCGGGGGTACAGGGCTCTCCGGGCAGTACTTC.

The chain employs TRBV6-1 and TRBJ1-6; D remains unclear. The CDR3 has 17 residues. CDR1 is MNHNS and CDR2 is SASEGT in the germline V gene. Trimming removed 8 bases at V and 0 bases at J, with 17 bases between. The CDR3 loop reads CASQKRPISSYNSPLHF. For the CDR3, the DNA is TGTGCCAGCCAGAAAAGGCCCATTAGCTCCTATAATTCACCCCTCCACTTT.

A word on this clone: Other DNA sequences in this specimen translate into the identical CDR3. The chain joins TRBV5-1 to TRBJ2-6, with D possibly being TRBD1 (6 bases). There are 18 residues in the CDR3. Trimming took off 8 bases at V and 1 base at J, with 22 bases between the two ends. Per the germline V gene, CDR1 is SGHRS and CDR2 is YFSETQ. For the CDR3, the DNA is TGCGCCAGTAGCCTCTCGACAGGTGGCGCGTCTGGGGCCAACGTCCTGACTTTC. Protein product: CASSLSTGGASGANVLTF.

This clone came up many times. V is TRBV11-1 and J is TRBJ2-3; 8 bases line up with TRBD2. This CDR3 has 17 amino acids. The V gene's germline CDR1 is SGHAT and CDR2 FQDESV (reference sequence). The J segment lost 0 bases and the V segment lost 5 bases, leaving 10 bases of the junction unmatched. The CDR3 sequence is CASSPLGGGVSTDTQYF. The CDR3 DNA sequence: TGTGCCAGCAGCCCACTCGGGGGGGGGGTTAGCACAGATACGCAGTATTTT.

The chain is built from TRBV30 and TRBJ2-3; D remains unclear. The CDR3 covers 13 residues. The germline CDR1 and CDR2 sequences are GTSNPN and SVGIG (reference sequence). Trimming left V 0 bases short and J 4 bases short, with 8 bases between. The CDR3 sequence: CAWSVLGSDTQYF. Written as DNA, the CDR3 is TGTGCCTGGAGTGTTTTAGGTTCAGATACGCAGTATTTT.

This chain connects TRBV7-2 to TRBJ2-6, with a tentative D call TRBD2 (6 bases). CDR3 length: 15 residues. Trimming stripped 9 bases from V and 2 bases from J, with 14 bases between. Germline V gives CDR1 SGHTA, CDR2 FQGNSA. CDR3 bases: TGTGCCAGTAGTCCGTCGGGAGCTGGGGCCAACGTCCTGACTTTC. This sequence encodes CASSPSGAGANVLTF.

This clone has a count of ten or more. The chain carries TRBV20-1 and TRBJ1-5; TRBD1 might be the D (6 bases). CDR1 and CDR2 (germline): DFQATT, SNEGSKA (reference sequence). Trimming cost V 1 base and J 3 bases, with 10 bases left between them. This CDR3 spans 14 amino acids. As DNA, the CDR3 is TGCAGTGCTAGAGGACAGGTGGACAATCAGCCCCAGCATTTT. Translation gives CSARGQVDNQPQHF.

The V and J genes are TRBV7-6 and TRBJ2-7; TRBD2 agrees at 11 bases. The CDR3 runs to 13 residues. The junction had 5 bases not matched to a gene; V was cut back by 5 bases and J by 8 bases. CDR1 and CDR2 (germline): SGHVS, FNYEAQ. CDR3 coding DNA: TGTGCCAGCAGCGTGACTAGCGGGGAGAAGCAGTACTTC. This sequence encodes CASSVTSGEKQYF. Looking up the rest from reference TRBV7-6 and TRBJ2-7 gives the full variable domain: GAGVSQSPRYKVTKRGQDVALRCDPISGHVSLYWYRQALGQGPEFLTYFNYEAQQDKSGLPNDRFSAERPEGSISTLTIQRTEQRDSAMYRCASSVTSGEKQYFGPGTRLTVT.

This clone was seen at least ten times. The chain links TRBV18 to TRBJ1-4, with D hard to call. Trimming took 6 bases from V and 7 from J, leaving 12 bases between them. The CDR3 consists of 13 residues. Germline CDR1 KGHSH, CDR2 LQKENI. The CDR3 loop reads CASSLGVFEKLFF. In DNA, the CDR3 is TGTGCCAGCTCCCTCGGCGTCTTTGAAAAACTGTTTTTT.

The V call is TRBV18, the J call TRBJ2-2; TRBD1 matches at 8 bases. CDR1 KGHSH and CDR2 LQKENI come from the germline V gene. This CDR3 spans 18 amino acids. V shed 4 bases and J 4 bases; nucleotides not matched to a gene: 14. CDR3 in DNA: TGTGCCAGCTCACTGGTTTGGCCAGGGGGCGTCGGCACCGGGGAGCTGTTTTTT. It is translated as CASSLVWPGGVGTGELFF.

In its sample, this clone was seen many times. This chain connects TRBV20-1 to TRBJ2-5, with 7 bases matching TRBD2. V was clipped by 2 bases and J by 1 base; unmatched bases: 4. The CDR3 totals 14 residues. CDR1 and CDR2 from the germline V gene are DFQATT and SNEGSKA (reference sequence). In DNA, the CDR3 is TGCAGTGCTAGATCCGGGGGGACCCAAGAGACCCAGTACTTC. Protein product: CSARSGGTQETQYF.

This clone was counted at least ten times. The rearrangement joins TRBV27 to TRBJ2-1; possibly TRBD1 for D (5 bases). The CDR3 covers 16 residues. Trimming cost V 3 bases and J 1 base, with 13 bases left between them. Per the germline V gene, CDR1 is MNHEY and CDR2 is SMNVEV (reference sequence). The CDR3 coding sequence is TGTGCCAGCAGTTTGACCCCCCAGGGTTCCTACAATGAGCAGTTCTTC. This gives the protein CASSLTPQGSYNEQFF.